Listed here is a single T cell receptor beta chain. What it recognizes is unknown. The sample originates from a study of cytomegalovirus exposure and HLA in healthy donors. Study findings and constraints: While the bulk of TCR sequences proved rare, some public TCRs turned up in many donors. Most subjects had HLA-A and HLA-B alleles reportedly predicted accurately by TCR beta sequences.

V gave up 5 bases and J gave up 6 bases; unmatched junction bases: 6. The CDR3 is 13 residues long. In germline, CDR1 is SGHTA, CDR2 FQGTGA. Amplification used 60 Vbeta primers and 13 Jbeta primers. Clones were read by immunoSEQ multiplex PCR, and TCRdb kept only the in-frame ones, dropping some. The sample lists 50,000 or so clones, 65% to 80% occurring once. The specimen was PBMCs. V usage is TRBV7-3 and J usage is TRBJ2-7; 8 nucleotides align to TRBD2. This TCR was recovered from a woman aged 45-65 years in good health and CMV-seronegative. For the CDR3, the DNA is TGTGCCAGCAGCACATCTAGCGGGTCCGAGCAGTACTTC. Its translation: CASSTSSGSEQYF.